This passage covers 27 T cell receptor beta chains from one sample sequenced in a study of cytomegalovirus exposure and HLA in healthy donors. 13 Jbeta primers and 60 Vbeta primers were used for the PCR. Using immunoSEQ multiplex PCR, the repertoire was profiled, and TCRdb retains in-frame clones only, with some absent. The sample lists under 200,000 clones, approximately 70% seen once, with less than 3.5% in the top ten. Material: PBMCs. These receptors were taken from a woman in her thirties or forties in good health and CMV-seropositive.

In DNA, the CDR3 is TGTGCCAGCAGCGTAGGAACAGGTATGAACACTGAAGCTTTCTTT. This translates into CASSVGTGMNTEAFF. The chain couples TRBV9 to TRBJ1-1, with D possibly TRBD1 on 5 matching bases. Germline V gene lookup returns CDR1 SGDLS and CDR2 YYNGEE. Trimming left V 0 bases short and J 0 bases short, with 9 bases between. This CDR3 contains 15 residues.

The V call is TRBV29-1, the J call TRBJ2-5, with D perhaps TRBD1 (5 bases). The DNA matches TRBJ2-7 better at its end, which makes the J call doubtful. The CDR3 loop spans 15 amino acids. Germline lookup yields CDR1 SQVTM and CDR2 ANQGSEA. For the CDR3, the DNA is TGCAGCGTTGAGAGGCGAAGGGGTGTTTCGAACGAGCAGTACTTC. Protein sequence: CSVERRRGVSNEQYF.

The J gene is TRBJ2-7, the V gene TRBV6-5; D might be TRBD1 (5 bases). The V and J ends lost 2 bases and 0 bases respectively, with 11 bases between them. There are 15 residues in the CDR3. Germline V gene lookup returns CDR1 MNHEY and CDR2 SVGAGI. The CDR3 region has the DNA TGTGCCAGCAGTTACGGGTCAGGGCCCTCCTACGAGCAGTACTTC. Protein sequence: CASSYGSGPSYEQYF.

DNA for the CDR3: TGCAGCGTTTTAGTCGGGGACTACACTGAAGCTTTCTTT. Translated, it gives CSVLVGDYTEAFF. This sequence joins TRBV29-1 and TRBJ1-1; perhaps TRBD1 as D (5 bases). The CDR3 loop spans 13 amino acids. CDR1 is SQVTM, CDR2 ANQGSEA, per germline. V shed 5 bases and J shed 3 bases, with 13 bases lying between them.

This clone was counted a single time. The rearrangement links TRBV6-5 to TRBJ1-2; 8 bases map to TRBD1. The germline CDR1 and CDR2 sequences are MNHEY and SVGAGI. J lost 6 bases, V lost 5 bases, and 5 bases had no gene match. This CDR3 has 13 amino acids. CDR3 sequence: CASSQGAGDGYTF. CDR3 DNA sequence: TGTGCCAGCAGTCAGGGGGCGGGAGATGGCTACACCTTC.

V usage is TRBV19 and J usage is TRBJ2-5; 10 bases match TRBD2. This CDR3 spans 14 amino acids. The junction had 5 bases not matched to a gene; V was cut back by 5 bases and J by 5 bases. Germline V gives CDR1 LNHDA, CDR2 SQIVND (reference sequence). CDR3 in amino acids: CASSLRAGGETQYF. The DNA for the CDR3 is TGTGCCAGTAGTCTCAGAGCGGGAGGGGAGACCCAGTACTTC. Full variable domain (remainder filled in from reference TRBV19 and TRBJ2-5): DGGITQSPKYLFRKEGQNVTLSCEQNLNHDAMYWYRQDPGQGLRLIYYSQIVNDFQKGDIAEGYSVSREKKESFPLTVTSAQKNPTAFYLCASSLRAGGETQYFGPGTRLLVL.

The chain links TRBV21-1 to TRBJ2-3; the DNA was not used to check the table's D call, TRBD2. TRBV21-1 is recorded as a pseudogene. The CDR3 extends over 15 amino acids. The CDR3 coding sequence is TGTGCCAGCATACCGCCGGGGAGGCAGGAAGATACGCAGTATTTT. Translation gives CASIPPGRQEDTQYF.

The gene calls are TRBV5-4 and TRBJ2-7; maybe TRBD2 (5 bases). This CDR3 is 16 amino acids long. Germline V gene sequence: CDR1 SGHNT, CDR2 YYREEE (reference sequence). Trimming stripped 4 bases from V and 0 bases from J, with 17 bases between. In DNA, the CDR3 is TGTGCCAGCAGCCTACCCGGGGAAGGGAGCTCCTACGAGCAGTACTTC. As protein: CASSLPGEGSSYEQYF.

Remarks on this clone: One end of the junction is discordant with germline, which a read error may explain. The chain uses TRBV7-2 and TRBJ2-7; D might be TRBD2 (6 bases). The CDR3 consists of 11 residues. Looked up from germline, CDR1 is SGHTA and CDR2 is FQGNSA. This CDR3 reads CASSWSGGPIF. CDR3 DNA sequence: TGTGCCAGCAGCTGGAGTGGAGGGCCGATCTTC.

The V and J genes are TRBV6-1 and TRBJ1-5, with a possible D match to TRBD1 (6 bases). The germline V gene has CDR1 MNHNS and CDR2 SASEGT. This CDR3 has 16 residues. V lost 2 bases and J 2 bases, leaving 13 bases between the germline ends. The CDR3 spells CASSEIEDSGNQPQHF. The CDR3 DNA reads as TGTGCCAGCAGTGAAATCGAGGACAGCGGCAATCAGCCCCAGCATTTT.

The chain joins TRBV5-1 to TRBJ1-4; TRBD1 matches 7 bases. Germline CDR1 is SGHRS and CDR2 is YFSETQ. The CDR3 runs to 14 residues. With 5 bases clipped from V and 8 bases from J, the junction kept 9 bases outside the gene matches. In DNA form, the CDR3 reads TGCGCCAGCAGGCTACGACAGGGTCGGGAAAAACTGTTTTTT. Its translation: CASRLRQGREKLFF.

V is TRBV6-6 and J is TRBJ2-5; TRBD2 agrees at 10 bases. Losses at the gene ends were 2 bases for V and 1 base for J; bases not matched to a gene: 1. The CDR3 is made up of 15 amino acids. Germline assignment: CDR1 MNHNY and CDR2 SVGAGI (reference sequence). Here the CDR3 DNA reads TGTGCCAGCAGTTACCAGCGGGGGGGCCAAGAGACCCAGTACTTC. Its translation is CASSYQRGGQETQYF.

The rearrangement links TRBV27 to TRBJ2-1; maybe TRBD1 (5 bases). V shed 6 bases and J shed 2 bases, with 11 bases lying between them. The length of the CDR3 is 14 residues. CDR1 is MNHEY, CDR2 SMNVEV, per germline (reference sequence). The CDR3 loop is CASSQGTTYNEQFF. CDR3 DNA sequence: TGTGCCAGCAGCCAGGGAACAACCTACAATGAGCAGTTCTTC.

This clone was observed a handful of times. The chain uses TRBV7-2 and TRBJ2-7; 9 bases fit TRBD2. J was trimmed by 1 base and V by 5 bases; bases with no gene match: 3. CDR1 and CDR2 from the germline V gene are SGHTA and FQGNSA. The CDR3 spans 14 residues. CDR3 sequence reads: CASSRTSESYEQYF. The CDR3 coding sequence is TGTGCCAGCAGCCGGACTAGCGAGTCCTACGAGCAGTACTTC.

V and J are TRBV19 and TRBJ1-1; D not certain. V gave up 4 bases and J gave up 4 bases, with 16 bases separating them. The CDR3 is 15 amino acids. CDR1 is LNHDA and CDR2 is SQIVND in the germline V gene (reference sequence). CDR3 nucleotide sequence: TGTGCCAGTAGTACTAGGACGGGAGTGGGCACTGAAGCTTTCTTT. This gives the protein CASSTRTGVGTEAFF.

This rearrangement joins TRBV4-2 to TRBJ2-3; a possible D gene is TRBD1 (5 bases). This CDR3 contains 16 residues. Per germline, CDR1 LGHNA and CDR2 YNFKEQ. Trimming removed 0 bases from V and 0 bases from J, with 10 bases in between. The CDR3 DNA follows: TGTGCCAGCAGCCAAGAGGGCCAGGGTAGCACAGATACGCAGTATTTT. Its translation: CASSQEGQGSTDTQYF.

V gene TRBV5-4 combines with J gene TRBJ2-5; 11 nucleotides align to TRBD2. J gave up 0 bases and V 4 bases, and 8 bases lay outside the gene matches. Germline V gene data show CDR1 as SGHNT and CDR2 as YYREEE (reference sequence). The CDR3 sequence is 17 residues long. The CDR3 protein is CASSRLAGKPNQETQYF. The CDR3 region has the DNA TGTGCCAGCAGCCGACTAGCGGGGAAACCCAACCAAGAGACCCAGTACTTC. Together with reference TRBV5-4 and TRBJ2-5, the CDR3 gives the full variable domain: ETGVTQSPTHLIKTRGQQVTLRCSSQSGHNTVSWYQQALGQGPQFIFQYYREEENGRGNFPPRFSGLQFPNYSSELNVNALELDDSALYLCASSRLAGKPNQETQYFGPGTRLLVL.

This clone showed up just a few times. The chain has TRBV5-1 and TRBJ2-5; perhaps TRBD1 as D (5 bases). Per germline, CDR1 SGHRS and CDR2 YFSETQ. Trimming took off 4 bases at V and 1 base at J, with 20 bases between the two ends. The CDR3 has 17 residues. The CDR3 is CASSLLPSTVLQETQYF. Written as DNA, the CDR3 is TGCGCCAGCAGCCTTCTCCCCTCGACAGTACTCCAAGAGACCCAGTACTTC.

The chain couples TRBV5-1 to TRBJ1-1; 8 positions agree with TRBD1. The CDR3 runs to 16 residues. Unmatched junction bases numbered 11, after V lost 3 bases and J lost 4 bases. CDR1 is SGHRS, CDR2 YFSETQ, per germline. The CDR3 here is CASSSKDRGASTEAFF. The CDR3 bases are TGCGCCAGCAGCTCCAAAGACAGGGGCGCCTCCACTGAAGCTTTCTTT.

This chain links TRBV5-1 with TRBJ1-3, with D perhaps TRBD1 (6 bases). The germline V and J ends were trimmed by 4 bases and 3 bases, with 17 bases remaining between them. CDR1 is SGHRS and CDR2 is YFSETQ in the germline V gene. This CDR3 spans 16 amino acids. The CDR3 nucleotides are TGCGCCAGCAGCGCGGACAGTCCCTCCGGTGGAAACACCATATATTTT. Translation gives CASSADSPSGGNTIYF. Complete variable domain (other parts from reference TRBV5-1 and TRBJ1-3): KAGVTQTPRYLIKTRGQQVTLSCSPISGHRSVSWYQQTPGQGLQFLFEYFSETQRNKGNFPGRFSGRQFSNSRSEMNVSTLELGDSALYLCASSADSPSGGNTIYFGEGSWLTVV.

The chain carries TRBV2 and TRBJ2-1; tentatively, D is TRBD2 (6 bases). The CDR3 contains 15 residues. From germline, CDR1 is SNHLY and CDR2 FYNNEI. Trimming pared 6 bases from V and 1 base from J, leaving 13 bases between. The CDR3 region is CASRMAGPSYNEQFF. In DNA, the CDR3 is TGTGCCAGCAGAATGGCGGGACCTTCCTACAATGAGCAGTTCTTC.

The genes are TRBV18 and TRBJ1-1; 10 positions agree with TRBD1. The junction had 4 bases not matched to a gene; V was cut back by 3 bases and J by 3 bases. The CDR3 loop spans 15 amino acids. From germline, CDR1 is KGHSH and CDR2 LQKENI. This CDR3 is CASSPRDRGHTEAFF. CDR3 DNA sequence: TGTGCCAGCTCACCCCGGGACAGGGGTCACACTGAAGCTTTCTTT.

This rearrangement joins TRBV11-2 to TRBJ2-5; tentative D call: TRBD1 (6 bases). Germline-derived CDR1 and CDR2 are SGHAT and FQNNGV. V was clipped by 3 bases and J by 5 bases, with 16 bases between them. The CDR3 has 15 residues. The CDR3 region is CASSFTGSSGETQYF. The CDR3 DNA reads as TGTGCCAGCAGCTTTACAGGGTCCTCGGGGGAGACCCAGTACTTC.

The chain employs TRBV6-5 and TRBJ1-4; 9 positions agree with TRBD1. In germline, CDR1 is MNHEY, CDR2 SVGAGI. V shed 3 bases and J 6 bases; nucleotides not matched to a gene: 5. CDR3 length: 15 residues. In nucleotides, the CDR3 is TGTGCCAGCAGTTATGGGACAGGGCTGGATGAAAAACTGTTTTTT. It codes for CASSYGTGLDEKLFF.

This clone has just a few counts. One end of the junction fails to match germline, which may point to a read error. The chain carries TRBV4-2 and TRBJ1-5; D is uncertain. The CDR3 extends over 16 amino acids. Looked up from germline, CDR1 is LGHNA and CDR2 is YNFKEQ. CDR3 sequence (DNA): TGTGCCAGCAGCCAAGAAACCGGAGGGCTCAATCAGCCCCAGAATTTT. It translates to CASSQETGGLNQPQNF.

The chain employs TRBV4-3 and TRBJ1-6; 8 bases are shared with TRBD1. After removal of 1 base from V and 10 bases from J, the junction contained 6 bases not matched to a gene. Germline lookup yields CDR1 LGHNA and CDR2 YSLEER. This CDR3 is built from 15 residues. CDR3: CASSQGTGKGSPLHF. DNA of the CDR3: TGCGCCAGCAGCCAAGGGACAGGGAAGGGCTCACCCCTCCACTTT.

This clone turned up a few times. The chain joins TRBV7-2 to TRBJ2-5, with TRBD1 as a possible D gene (6 bases). Deletions cut 5 bases from V and 5 bases from J, with 12 bases between. Germline CDR1 and CDR2: SGHTA and FQGNSA. The CDR3 loop spans 13 amino acids. CDR3 nucleotide sequence: TGTGCCAGCAGCAGAGGACAGAAGGAGACCCAGTACTTC. Protein: CASSRGQKETQYF.